A selection of T cell receptor beta chains follows, all from one sample in a study of T cell responses to AZD1222 COVID-19 vaccine. Repertoires were generated with immunoSEQ multiplex PCR, while TCRdb's copy carries only in-frame clones and drops some. The sample data list over 130,000 clones. What was sequenced was peripheral blood. Every receptor here comes from an adult in good health. Each CDR3 is given with its conserved first and last residue. Each record gives: D gene, J gene, V gene, CDR3 DNA, CDR3 protein. A D gene is named only where the DNA matches it firmly.

>TRBD2|TRBJ2-7|TRBV2
TGTGCCACCCAACCCGGCCCTAGCGGGGCGTCCTACGAGCAGTACTTC
CATQPGPSGASYEQYF
>TRBD1|TRBJ1-1|TRBV6-5
TGTGCCAGCAGTCGGGACAGGGTTGCTTTCTTT
CASSRDRVAFF
>-|TRBJ2-7|TRBV7-9
TGTGCCAGCAGCTTTGGGGGGCCCTACGAGCAGTACTTC
CASSFGGPYEQYF
>TRBD2|TRBJ2-3|TRBV19
TGTGCCAGTAGTAGTCCCACTAGCGGGGTTCCAGATACGCAGTATTTT
CASSSPTSGVPDTQYF
>-|TRBJ1-3|TRBV19
TGTGCCAGTAGTCCGGACAGAAAACGCTCTGGAAACACCATATATTTT
CASSPDRKRSGNTIYF
>-|TRBJ1-6|TRBV19
TGTGCCAGTGGGCGGGGACGGAATTCACCCCTCCACTTT
CASGRGRNSPLHF
>-|TRBJ1-5|TRBV2
TGTGCCAGCAGTGCCAGAGAACATAGCAATCAGCCCCAGCATTTT
CASSAREHSNQPQHF
>-|TRBJ1-2|TRBV2
TGTGCCAGCAGTCCAGACGGGGGGCTTGGCTATGGCTACACCTTC
CASSPDGGLGYGYTF
>-|TRBJ1-4|TRBV28
TGTGCCAGCAGTTTCGAGGGTTCCCATGAAAAACTGTTTTTT
CASSFEGSHEKLFF
>-|TRBJ2-1|TRBV4-1
TGCGCCAGCAGCCAAGCCCCTCTAGATGAGCAGTTCTTC
CASSQAPLDEQFF